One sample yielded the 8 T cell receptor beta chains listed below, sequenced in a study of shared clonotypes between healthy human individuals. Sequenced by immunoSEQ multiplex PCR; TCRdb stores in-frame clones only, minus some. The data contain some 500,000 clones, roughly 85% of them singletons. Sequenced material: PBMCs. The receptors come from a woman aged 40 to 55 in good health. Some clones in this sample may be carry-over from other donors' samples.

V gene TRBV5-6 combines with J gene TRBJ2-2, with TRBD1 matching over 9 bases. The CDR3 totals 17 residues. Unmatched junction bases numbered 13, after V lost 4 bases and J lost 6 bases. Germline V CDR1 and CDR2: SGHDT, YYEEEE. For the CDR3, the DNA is TGTGCCAGCAGCCTAGATCCGGGACAGGGTTCTTCCGGGGAGCTGTTTTTT. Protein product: CASSLDPGQGSSGELFF. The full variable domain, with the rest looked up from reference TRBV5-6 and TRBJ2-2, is DAGVTQSPTHLIKTRGQQVTLRCSPKSGHDTVSWYQQALGQGPQFIFQYYEEEERQRGNFPDRFSGHQFPNYSSELNVNALLLGDSALYLCASSLDPGQGSSGELFFGEGSRLTVL.

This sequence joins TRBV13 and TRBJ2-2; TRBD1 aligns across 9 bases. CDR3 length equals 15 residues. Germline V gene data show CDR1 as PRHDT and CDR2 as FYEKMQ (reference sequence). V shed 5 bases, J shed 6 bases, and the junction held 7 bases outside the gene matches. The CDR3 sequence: CASSMGQGSPGELFF. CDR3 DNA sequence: TGTGCCAGCAGCATGGGACAGGGTAGCCCCGGGGAGCTGTTTTTT.

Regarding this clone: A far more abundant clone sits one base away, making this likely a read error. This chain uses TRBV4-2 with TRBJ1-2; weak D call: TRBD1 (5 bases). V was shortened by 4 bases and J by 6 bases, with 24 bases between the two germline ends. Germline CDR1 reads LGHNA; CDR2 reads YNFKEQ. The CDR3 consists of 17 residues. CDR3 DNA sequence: TGTGCCAGCAGCCCAGGGTCGGGCAGGGAGTACGGCCATGGCTACACCTTC. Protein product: CASSPGSGREYGHGYTF.

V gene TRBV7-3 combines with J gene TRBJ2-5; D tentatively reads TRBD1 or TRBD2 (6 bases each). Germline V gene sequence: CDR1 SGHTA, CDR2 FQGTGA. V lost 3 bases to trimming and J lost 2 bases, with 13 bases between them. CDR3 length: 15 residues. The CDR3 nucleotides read TGTGCCAGCAGCTTGGGGGGCGCGGAGCAAGAGACCCAGTACTTC. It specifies CASSLGGAEQETQYF.

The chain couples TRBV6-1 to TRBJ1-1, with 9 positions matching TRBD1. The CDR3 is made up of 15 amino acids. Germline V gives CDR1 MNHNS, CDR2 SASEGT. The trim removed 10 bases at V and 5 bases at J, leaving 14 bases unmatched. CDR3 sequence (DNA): TGTGCCAACACCCGTGCCGGGACAGGGTCGACTGAAGCTTTCTTT. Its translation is CANTRAGTGSTEAFF.

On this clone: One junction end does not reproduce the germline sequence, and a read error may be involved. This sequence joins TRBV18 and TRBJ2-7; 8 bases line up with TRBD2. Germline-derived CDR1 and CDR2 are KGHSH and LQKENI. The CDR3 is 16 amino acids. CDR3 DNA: TGTGCCAGCTCATCACCCGGATCGACTAGCGATTACGAGCAGTACTTC. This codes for CASSSPGSTSDYEQYF.

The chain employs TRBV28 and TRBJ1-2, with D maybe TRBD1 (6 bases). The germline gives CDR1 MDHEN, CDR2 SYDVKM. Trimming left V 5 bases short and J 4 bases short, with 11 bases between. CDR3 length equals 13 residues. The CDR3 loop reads CASSQRGGYGYTF. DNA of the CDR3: TGTGCCAGCAGTCAAAGGGGGGGCTATGGCTACACCTTC.

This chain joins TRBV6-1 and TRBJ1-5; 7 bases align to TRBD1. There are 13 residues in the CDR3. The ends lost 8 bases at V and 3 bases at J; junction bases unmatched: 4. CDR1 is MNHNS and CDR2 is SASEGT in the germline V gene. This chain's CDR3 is CASDRAYNQPQHF. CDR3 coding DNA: TGTGCCAGCGACAGGGCCTACAATCAGCCCCAGCATTTT.